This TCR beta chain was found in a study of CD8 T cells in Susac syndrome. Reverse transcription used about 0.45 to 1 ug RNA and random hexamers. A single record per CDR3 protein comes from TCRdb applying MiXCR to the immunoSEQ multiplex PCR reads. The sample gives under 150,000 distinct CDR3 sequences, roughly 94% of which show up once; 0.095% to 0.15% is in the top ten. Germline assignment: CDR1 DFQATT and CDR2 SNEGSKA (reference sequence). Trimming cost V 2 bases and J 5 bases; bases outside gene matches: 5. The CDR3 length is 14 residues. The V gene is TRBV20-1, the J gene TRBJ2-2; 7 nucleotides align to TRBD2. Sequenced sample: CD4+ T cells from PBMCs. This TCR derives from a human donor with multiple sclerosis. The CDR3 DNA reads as TGCAGTGCTAGACCGCGGGAGCGAACCGGGGAGCTGTTTTTT. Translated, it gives CSARPRERTGELFF.